These T cell receptor beta chains were read from a single sample in a study of T-cell reconstitution after alpha-beta-depleted transplantation in children. TCRdb recomputed calls from the PCR reads with MiXCR, one row per CDR3 protein. The data hold 500,000 or so distinct CDR3 sequences, with 32% observed a single time. Sequencing was performed on PBMCs from the stem cell graft donor, taken from the stem cell graft. The receptors derive from a human donor who donated a stem cell graft to a child with aplastic anemia. CDR3s include the opening cysteine and the closing phenylalanine or tryptophan. D genes are given only for firm matches. Clone size is given for some rows only: seen once, a few or many times, or a class if the clone is expanded.

CDR3 | DNA | D | size | J | V
CASRPTETGELFF | TGCGCCAGCAGACCGACAGAAACCGGGGAGCTGTTTTTT | NA | NA | TRBJ2-2 | TRBV5-1
CASSQHPVNTEAFF | TGTGCCAGCAGCCAACATCCCGTGAACACTGAAGCTTTCTTT | NA | NA | TRBJ1-1 | TRBV4-2
CASSLRASGGNQPQHF | TGTGCCAGCAGCCTCAGGGCCTCGGGAGGCAATCAGCCCCAGCATTTT | NA | few | TRBJ1-5 | TRBV7-8
CASSLARDLEQYF | TGTGCCAGCAGCTTAGCGCGTGATCTCGAGCAGTACTTC | NA | NA | TRBJ2-7 | TRBV7-2
CASSLVGFTGTSGRARSNEQFF | TGTGCCAGCAGCTTAGTTGGGTTCACCGGGACTAGCGGGAGGGCCAGGAGTAATGAGCAGTTCTTC | TRBD2 | NA | TRBJ2-1 | TRBV7-6
CASSAKTWGEQFF | TGTGCCAGCAGCGCAAAGACGTGGGGGGAGCAGTTCTTC | NA | NA | TRBJ2-1 | TRBV9
CASSLRRISNQPQHF | TGTGCCAGCAGCCTCCGACGGATTAGCAATCAGCCCCAGCATTTT | NA | few | TRBJ1-5 | TRBV7-2
CSALQGSGNTIYF | TGCAGCGCCCTCCAGGGATCTGGAAACACCATATATTTT | NA | many | TRBJ1-3 | TRBV29-1
CASSKGLGSYNEQFF | TGTGCCAGCAGTAAGGGACTCGGCTCCTACAATGAGCAGTTCTTC | NA | NA | TRBJ2-1 | TRBV2
CSTRGQGTFGTEAFF | TGCAGTACCCGAGGACAGGGGACTTTTGGCACTGAAGCTTTCTTT | TRBD1 | NA | TRBJ1-1 | TRBV20-1
CSARGEEGENGYTF | TGCAGTGCTAGAGGAGAGGAAGGGGAAAATGGCTACACCTTC | NA | few | TRBJ1-2 | TRBV20-1
CASSLTGPGLRVSGSGANVLTF | TGTGCCAGCAGTTTAACGGGGCCGGGTTTGAGGGTATCCGGCTCTGGGGCCAACGTCCTGACTTTC | NA | NA | TRBJ2-6 | TRBV12-3/TRBV12-4
CASSTGSGNPPYF | TGTGCCAGCAGTACCGGTAGCGGGAATCCCCCGTATTTT | TRBD2 | few | TRBJ2-3 | TRBV27
CASSVGQHTEAFF | TGTGCCAGCAGCGTAGGTCAGCACACTGAAGCTTTCTTT | NA | few | TRBJ1-1 | TRBV9